Each of the 30 T cell receptor beta chains below was sequenced from the same sample in a study of control samples from healthy donors and cancer patients. Repertoires were generated with immunoSEQ multiplex PCR, while TCRdb's copy carries only in-frame clones and drops some. There are more than 35,000 clones in the sample; roughly 94% occur only once, and 20% to 30% lies in the top ten. The sample taken for sequencing was blood. These receptors all come from a man in his sixties in good health.

The chain has TRBV11-2 and TRBJ2-1; 7 bases are shared with TRBD1. V shed 2 bases, J shed 3 bases, and the junction held 7 bases outside the gene matches. Per the germline V gene, CDR1 is SGHAT and CDR2 is FQNNGV. This CDR3 comprises 16 residues. The CDR3 reads CASSLKRGQIYNEQFF. CDR3 in DNA: TGTGCCAGCAGCTTAAAGAGGGGGCAAATCTACAATGAGCAGTTCTTC. Supplemented by reference TRBV11-2 and TRBJ2-1, the full variable domain reads EAGVAQSPRYKIIEKRQSVAFWCNPISGHATLYWYQQILGQGPKLLIQFQNNGVVDDSQLPKDRFSAERLKGVDSTLKIQPAKLEDSAVYLCASSLKRGQIYNEQFFGPGTRLTVL.

The chain carries TRBV9 and TRBJ2-2; D may correspond to TRBD1 or TRBD2 (5 bases each). Germline V gene lookup returns CDR1 SGDLS and CDR2 YYNGEE. The V and J ends lost 6 bases and 4 bases respectively, with 19 bases between them. The CDR3 has 16 residues. CDR3 bases: TGTGCCAGCACCGAGGGGAGCAATGATGTCACCGGGGAGCTGTTTTTT. It translates to CASTEGSNDVTGELFF.

This chain uses TRBV19 with TRBJ2-5; 8 bases agree with TRBD1. This CDR3 has 14 residues. Losses at the gene ends were 4 bases for V and 5 bases for J; bases not matched to a gene: 6. CDR1 LNHDA and CDR2 SQIVND come from the germline V gene (reference sequence). CDR3 loop: CASSTSGGRETQYF. The CDR3 DNA sequence: TGTGCCAGTAGTACTTCAGGGGGCCGGGAGACCCAGTACTTC. Looking up the rest from reference TRBV19 and TRBJ2-5 gives the full variable domain: DGGITQSPKYLFRKEGQNVTLSCEQNLNHDAMYWYRQDPGQGLRLIYYSQIVNDFQKGDIAEGYSVSREKKESFPLTVTSAQKNPTAFYLCASSTSGGRETQYFGPGTRLLVL.

J is TRBJ1-2 and V is TRBV6-5; D uncertain. Germline loops: CDR1 MNHEY, CDR2 SVGAGI. The ends were cut back, 5 bases at V and 8 bases at J, with 12 bases in the middle. This CDR3 is 12 amino acids long. The chain's CDR3 is CASSQQRGGYTF. CDR3 DNA: TGTGCCAGCAGTCAACAGCGAGGAGGCTACACCTTC.

The chain combines TRBV11-3 with TRBJ2-5; D gene uncertain. The germline gives CDR1 SGHNT, CDR2 YENEEA. The V end was cut by 5 bases, the J end by 1 base, with 11 bases between. This CDR3 comprises 14 residues. CDR3 in DNA: TGTGCCAGCAGCGAAGACCAGATCCAAGAGACCCAGTACTTC. This codes for CASSEDQIQETQYF.

The V and J genes are TRBV6-4 and TRBJ2-7; 9 positions agree with TRBD1. Germline trimming cut 7 bases from V and 7 bases from J; bases unmatched to any gene: 14. Germline CDR1 reads MRHNA; CDR2 reads SNTAGT. The CDR3 has 15 amino acids. Here the CDR3 DNA reads TGTGCCAGCATTCTCCCCGGGACAGGGTCCGTGGAGCAGTACTTC. As protein: CASILPGTGSVEQYF.

The chain joins TRBV9 to TRBJ1-3, with 8 bases aligning to TRBD1. Germline CDR1 is SGDLS and CDR2 is YYNGEE. The CDR3 length is 16 residues. The junction had 6 bases not matched to a gene; V was cut back by 4 bases and J by 0 bases. The CDR3 DNA reads TGTGCCAGCAGCACGGACAGGGCCATCTCTGGAAACACCATATATTTT. This sequence encodes CASSTDRAISGNTIYF. Full variable domain (missing parts from reference TRBV9 and TRBJ1-3): DSGVTQTPKHLITATGQRVTLRCSPRSGDLSVYWYQQSLDQGLQFLIQYYNGEERAKGNILERFSAQQFPDLHSELNLSSLELGDSALYFCASSTDRAISGNTIYFGEGSWLTVV.

The chain joins TRBV5-4 to TRBJ2-3; the D gene is possibly TRBD1 (6 bases). The CDR3 covers 14 residues. The V gene's germline CDR1 is SGHNT and CDR2 YYREEE (reference sequence). V shed 0 bases and J shed 6 bases, with 11 bases lying between them. CDR3 in amino acids: CASSLGPGADTQYF. CDR3 coding DNA: TGTGCCAGCAGCTTGGGTCCAGGGGCGGATACGCAGTATTTT.

V and J are TRBV29-1 and TRBJ2-7, with 7 bases lining up with TRBD1. J lost 2 bases, V lost 4 bases, and 5 bases had no gene match. The CDR3 sequence is 13 residues long. Germline lookup yields CDR1 SQVTM and CDR2 ANQGSEA. CDR3 nucleotides: TGCAGCGTTGGGACAGGAATACCCTACGAGCAGTACTTC. Protein sequence: CSVGTGIPYEQYF.

A single count supports this clone. The V call is TRBV20-1, the J call TRBJ2-7, with no clear D. Trimming cost V 3 bases and J 6 bases, with 6 bases left between them. CDR3 length equals 10 residues. The V gene's germline CDR1 is DFQATT and CDR2 SNEGSKA (reference sequence). The CDR3 region has the DNA TGCAGTGCTAGTAACCTCGAGCAGTACTTC. It is translated as CSASNLEQYF.

The genes are TRBV28 and TRBJ2-7; the match to TRBD2 covers 7 bases. This CDR3 region has 14 residues. Germline V gives CDR1 MDHEN, CDR2 SYDVKM. V was pared by 6 bases and J by 2 bases, with 7 bases of the junction left unmatched. The CDR3 DNA reads TGTGCCAGCAGACCTAGCGGTAACGCCTACGAGCAGTACTTC. Translation: CASRPSGNAYEQYF.

The rearrangement links TRBV5-6 to TRBJ1-1, with TRBD1 matching 7 bases. Germline V CDR1 and CDR2: SGHDT, YYEEEE. V shed 4 bases and J 7 bases; nucleotides not matched to a gene: 10. The CDR3 length is 14 residues. The CDR3, as DNA: TGTGCCAGCAGCCACAAACCGGGACAGATTGAAGCTTTCTTT. Its protein is CASSHKPGQIEAFF.

The rearrangement uses TRBV4-1 and TRBJ1-5, with D hard to call. CDR1 and CDR2 from the germline V gene are MGHRA and YSYEKL. V lost 6 bases, J lost 0 bases, and 12 bases lay in between. The CDR3 spans 15 residues. The CDR3 nucleotides are TGCGCCAGCAGTCATCGGGCCGTTAGCAATCAGCCCCAGCATTTT. Encoded protein: CASSHRAVSNQPQHF.

The CDR3 DNA follows: TGCAGCGCGGGATGGAGTAATTCACCCCTCCACTTT. Its protein is CSAGWSNSPLHF. The chain employs TRBV29-1 and TRBJ1-6; no reliable D call. Trimming left V 7 bases short and J 6 bases short, with 10 bases between. CDR1 is SQVTM and CDR2 is ANQGSEA in the germline V gene. This CDR3 has 12 amino acids.

The rearrangement joins TRBV3-1 (or the pseudogene TRBV3-2) to TRBJ2-5, with a tentative D call TRBD2 (5 bases). Germline V CDR1 and CDR2: LGHDT, YNNKEL (reference sequence). This CDR3 has 14 amino acids. The germline V and J ends were trimmed by 3 bases and 1 base, with 9 bases remaining between them. Here the CDR3 DNA reads TGTGCCAGCAGCCAGAGCGGACCCCAAGAGACCCAGTACTTC. The encoded protein is CASSQSGPQETQYF.

This chain joins TRBV5-1 and TRBJ2-1; D may correspond to TRBD1 or TRBD2 (5 bases each). This CDR3 is 15 amino acids long. Trimming removed 0 bases at V and 7 bases at J, with 14 bases between. The V gene's germline CDR1 is SGHRS and CDR2 YFSETQ. The CDR3 here is CASSLGGDGLNEQFF. CDR3 DNA sequence: TGCGCCAGCAGCTTGGGAGGGGACGGACTGAATGAGCAGTTCTTC.

V gene TRBV11-2 combines with J gene TRBJ1-3; D unresolved. V was pared by 5 bases and J by 4 bases, with 9 bases between. From germline, CDR1 is SGHAT and CDR2 FQNNGV. This CDR3 spans 13 amino acids. This CDR3 is CASSPPPGNTIYF. The DNA of the CDR3 is TGTGCCAGCAGCCCCCCCCCGGGAAACACCATATATTTT.

The chain combines TRBV7-8 with TRBJ2-5; perhaps TRBD1 as D (6 bases). V was clipped by 4 bases and J by 2 bases, with 11 bases between them. The CDR3 is 14 residues long. Per germline, CDR1 SGHVS and CDR2 FQNEAQ. CDR3 loop: CASSSGQGQETQYF. CDR3 in DNA: TGTGCCAGCAGCTCGGGGCAGGGGCAAGAGACCCAGTACTTC.

The V and J genes are TRBV9 and TRBJ1-1; D may be TRBD1 (6 bases). Trimming took 7 bases from V and 1 from J, leaving 8 bases between them. CDR3 length: 12 amino acids. Looked up from germline, CDR1 is SGDLS and CDR2 is YYNGEE. The CDR3 here is CASQGRNTEAFF. The CDR3 nucleotides read TGTGCCAGCCAGGGGAGGAACACTGAAGCTTTCTTT.

V usage is TRBV5-1 and J usage is TRBJ2-7, with TRBD2 as a possible D gene (6 bases). This CDR3 region has 13 residues. Germline V gene lookup returns CDR1 SGHRS and CDR2 YFSETQ. V gave up 3 bases and J gave up 5 bases, with 12 bases separating them. Here the CDR3 reads CASSSGLTNEQYF. The CDR3 DNA is TGCGCCAGCAGCTCGGGACTGACCAACGAGCAGTACTTC.

V usage is TRBV19 and J usage is TRBJ2-5; TRBD2 matches at 9 bases. CDR3 size: 16 residues. Looked up from germline, CDR1 is LNHDA and CDR2 is SQIVND (reference sequence). V was pared by 1 base and J by 4 bases, with 7 bases of the junction left unmatched. DNA of the CDR3: TGTGCCAGTAGTATAGGAGGCGGGAGGGCCGGAGAGACCCAGTACTTC. Translation: CASSIGGGRAGETQYF.

This chain connects TRBV7-3 to TRBJ2-3; 10 nucleotides agree with TRBD2. Looked up from germline, CDR1 is SGHTA and CDR2 is FQGTGA. The V and J ends lost 5 bases and 4 bases, in that order; junction bases with no gene match: 6. This CDR3 region has 15 residues. CDR3 sequence (DNA): TGTGCCAGCAGCAGAGCGGGAGGGCCCGCAGATACGCAGTATTTT. Its protein is CASSRAGGPADTQYF.

This clone appeared a single time. This rearrangement joins TRBV10-3 to TRBJ2-2, with D tentatively TRBD1 (6 bases). CDR1 ENHRY and CDR2 SYGVKD come from the germline V gene. V gave up 5 bases and J gave up 7 bases, with 11 bases separating them. The CDR3 sequence is 13 residues long. Here the CDR3 DNA reads TGTGCCATCAGTCTGGACAGTTACGGGGAGCTGTTTTTT. Translation: CAISLDSYGELFF.

J is TRBJ2-3 and V is TRBV12-5; D call uncertain. V lost 2 bases and J 3 bases, leaving 3 bases between the germline ends. From germline, CDR1 is LGHNT and CDR2 FRNRAP. This CDR3 spans 12 amino acids. The CDR3 sequence is CASGLITDTQYF. The DNA for the CDR3 is TGTGCTAGTGGTTTGATAACAGATACGCAGTATTTT.

The V gene is TRBV10-2, the J gene TRBJ2-7, with 8 bases fitting TRBD2. The CDR3 has 15 residues. V shed 3 bases and J 7 bases; nucleotides not matched to a gene: 11. Germline V lookup: CDR1 WSHSY, CDR2 SAAADI. The CDR3 loop reads CASSDAGGAGREQYF. CDR3 bases: TGCGCCAGCAGTGATGCGGGGGGCGCGGGTAGGGAGCAGTACTTC.

The chain recombines TRBV19 with TRBJ2-5, with a weak D call TRBD1 (5 bases). Germline V gene sequence: CDR1 LNHDA, CDR2 SQIVND (reference sequence). V lost 5 bases and J lost 5, with 6 bases in between. The length of the CDR3 is 11 residues. CDR3 nucleotides: TGTGCCAGTAGTCCAGGGGAGACCCAGTACTTC. This codes for CASSPGETQYF. Based on the CDR3 plus reference TRBV19 and TRBJ2-5, the full variable domain is DGGITQSPKYLFRKEGQNVTLSCEQNLNHDAMYWYRQDPGQGLRLIYYSQIVNDFQKGDIAEGYSVSREKKESFPLTVTSAQKNPTAFYLCASSPGETQYFGPGTRLLVL.

J is TRBJ2-1 and V is TRBV27; D tentatively reads TRBD1 or TRBD2 (5 bases each). Trimming left V 5 bases short and J 1 base short, with 15 bases between. Germline values: CDR1 MNHEY, CDR2 SMNVEV (reference sequence). The length of the CDR3 is 16 residues. This chain's CDR3 is CASSRAGTASYNEQFF. The CDR3 nucleotides are TGTGCCAGCAGTCGCGCCGGGACCGCGTCCTACAATGAGCAGTTCTTC.

As DNA, the CDR3 is TGCGCCAGCTCCCAGCGGACATTATCGAACACTGAAGCTTTCTTT. Amino acids: CASSQRTLSNTEAFF. The J gene is TRBJ1-1, the V gene TRBV5-1; D is possibly TRBD1 (5 bases). The V and J ends lost 7 bases and 1 base respectively, with 17 bases between them. The CDR3 contains 15 residues. CDR1 SGHRS and CDR2 YFSETQ come from the germline V gene.

V and J are TRBV14 and TRBJ2-4; 8 positions match TRBD1. The CDR3 runs 14 residues. With 4 bases clipped from V and 7 bases from J, the junction kept 6 bases outside the gene matches. The germline gives CDR1 SGHDN, CDR2 FVKESK. CDR3 sequence: CASSPFTGGNIQYF. The CDR3 DNA sequence: TGTGCCAGCAGCCCGTTCACAGGGGGGAACATTCAGTACTTC.

Only one count was recorded for this clone. The V call is TRBV6-1, the J call TRBJ1-1, with a weak D call TRBD1 (6 bases). Per germline, CDR1 MNHNS and CDR2 SASEGT. The CDR3 covers 14 residues. The ends were cut back, 2 bases at V and 5 bases at J, with 12 bases in the middle. CDR3 bases: TGTGCCAGCAGTGAAACAGGGATCTTTACTGAAGCTTTCTTT. It yields the protein CASSETGIFTEAFF.